The TCR beta chain under discussion was sequenced for a study of T cells in Graves' hyperthyroidism and ophthalmopathy. This clonotype was detected many times. Its antigen is as yet unknown. It was RNA transcripts that yielded the amplified TCR beta CDR3 regions. HTBI primers drove first-round RT-PCR of the TCR CDR3. Each CDR3 protein is one row after TCRdb ran MiXCR on the multiplex PCR reads. Among about 840,000 distinct CDR3 sequences listed, 38% were seen once. The CDR3 spans 14 residues. Per germline, CDR1 SEHNR and CDR2 FQNEAQ (reference sequence). Between the trimmed V and J ends, which lost 4 bases and 2 bases, there was a span of 11 bases. Study-wide results and limits: Blood samples included most of the expanded thyroid clonotypes exceeding 0.001.

This TCR was sampled from a man younger than 35 with Graves' hyperthyroidism. The chain is built from TRBV7-9 and TRBJ2-5, with TRBD1 as a possible D gene (6 bases). Sequencing was carried out using blood. The CDR3 DNA reads TGTGCCAGCAGCTCGACAGGATTACAAGAGACCCAGTACTTC. Its translation is CASSSTGLQETQYF.